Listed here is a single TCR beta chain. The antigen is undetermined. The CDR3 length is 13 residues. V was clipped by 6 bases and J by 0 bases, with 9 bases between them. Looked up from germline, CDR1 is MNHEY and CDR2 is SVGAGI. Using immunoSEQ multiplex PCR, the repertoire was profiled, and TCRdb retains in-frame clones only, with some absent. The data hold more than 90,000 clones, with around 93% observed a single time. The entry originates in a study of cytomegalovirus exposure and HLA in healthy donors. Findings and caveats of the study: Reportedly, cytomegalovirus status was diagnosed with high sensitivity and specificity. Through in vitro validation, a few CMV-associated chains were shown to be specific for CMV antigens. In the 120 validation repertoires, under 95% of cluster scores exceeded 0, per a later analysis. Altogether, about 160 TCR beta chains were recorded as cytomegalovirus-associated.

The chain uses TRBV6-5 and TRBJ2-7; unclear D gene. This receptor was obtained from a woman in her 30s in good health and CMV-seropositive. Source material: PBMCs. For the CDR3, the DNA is TGTGCCAGCAGCGCTATCCCCTCCTACGAGCAGTACTTC. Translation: CASSAIPSYEQYF.